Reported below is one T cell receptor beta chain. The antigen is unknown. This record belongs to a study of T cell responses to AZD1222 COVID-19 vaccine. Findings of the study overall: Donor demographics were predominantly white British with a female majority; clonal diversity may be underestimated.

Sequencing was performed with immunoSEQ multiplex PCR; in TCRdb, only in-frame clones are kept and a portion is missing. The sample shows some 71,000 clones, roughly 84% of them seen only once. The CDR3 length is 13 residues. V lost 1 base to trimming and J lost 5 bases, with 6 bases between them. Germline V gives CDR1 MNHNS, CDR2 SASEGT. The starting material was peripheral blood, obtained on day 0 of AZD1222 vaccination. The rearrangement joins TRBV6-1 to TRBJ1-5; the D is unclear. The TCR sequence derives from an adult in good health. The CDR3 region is CASSEGPYQPQHF. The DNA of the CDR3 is TGTGCCAGCAGTGAAGGGCCTTATCAGCCCCAGCATTTT.